The 30 T cell receptor beta chains reported below all come from one sample, sequenced in a study of shared clonotypes between healthy human individuals. The protocol was immunoSEQ multiplex PCR, while the TCRdb copy is restricted to in-frame clones and leaves out a portion. Of millions of clones in the sample, about 95% are singletons; the top ten hold 0.85% to 1.2%. As defined, naive CD8 cells were CD45RO-negative and positively selected for CCR7, with terminally differentiated effector memory CD45RA+ cells excluded. Sequencing input: naive CD8+ T cells sorted from blood. These receptors all come from a man aged 18 to 29 in good health.

About this clone itself: This sample also contains other DNA sequences that code for the same CDR3. The V gene is TRBV9, the J gene TRBJ2-3; no definite D call. The CDR3 is made up of 12 amino acids. CDR1 is SGDLS and CDR2 is YYNGEE in the germline V gene. V gave up 3 bases and J gave up 2 bases, with 4 bases separating them. The CDR3 loop is CASSGNTDTQYF. DNA of the CDR3: TGTGCCAGCAGCGGAAACACAGATACGCAGTATTTT.

This chain connects TRBV9 to TRBJ2-7; tentatively, D is TRBD1 or TRBD2 (6 bases each). Germline lookup yields CDR1 SGDLS and CDR2 YYNGEE. The V end lost 0 bases, the J end lost 3 bases, and 19 bases lay between the germline ends. This CDR3 has 17 residues. The CDR3 bases are TGTGCCAGCAGCGTAGAGGGGGGCCCTGAACGAGGCTACGAGCAGTACTTC. Translating gives CASSVEGGPERGYEQYF.

The rearrangement joins TRBV4-1 to TRBJ2-7; D is unresolved. Trimming shortened V by 5 bases and J by 6 bases, and 11 bases separated the two germline ends. Germline V CDR1 and CDR2: MGHRA, YSYEKL. The CDR3 spans 12 residues. CDR3 sequence (DNA): TGCGCCAGCAGCGAACTTTACGGCGAGCAGTACTTC. This codes for CASSELYGEQYF.

The V call is TRBV15, the J call TRBJ2-3, with D possibly called TRBD1 or TRBD2 (6 bases each). CDR1 LNHNV and CDR2 YYDKDF come from the germline V gene (reference sequence). This CDR3 has 16 amino acids. Trimming stripped 0 bases from V and 0 bases from J, with 10 bases between. The CDR3: CATSRDWGASTDTQYF. The CDR3 nucleotides are TGTGCCACCAGCAGAGATTGGGGGGCTAGCACAGATACGCAGTATTTT.

This sequence joins TRBV13 and TRBJ2-1, with D unresolved. The germline V and J ends were trimmed by 8 bases and 2 bases, with 16 bases remaining between them. The CDR3 is made up of 15 amino acids. In germline, CDR1 is PRHDT, CDR2 FYEKMQ (reference sequence). The CDR3, as DNA: TGTGCCAGCTCTCCCCCCGGTGGCCCCTACAATGAGCAGTTCTTC. Amino acids: CASSPPGGPYNEQFF.

Notes on this clone: Additional DNA sequences in this sample encode the identical CDR3. The J gene is TRBJ1-1, the V gene TRBV19; the D is unclear. The CDR3 sequence is 13 residues long. Trimming pared 1 base from V and 2 bases from J, leaving 5 bases between. Germline CDR1 reads LNHDA; CDR2 reads SQIVND (reference sequence). CDR3 in DNA: TGTGCCAGTAGTATAGTGAGTAACACTGAAGCTTTCTTT. Protein: CASSIVSNTEAFF.

The chain employs TRBV4-3 and TRBJ2-3, with TRBD2 matching 9 bases. This CDR3 region has 16 residues. CDR1 and CDR2 (germline): LGHNA, YSLEER. The V gene end was trimmed by 1 base and the J gene end by 6 bases; junction bases not matched to a gene: 8. The CDR3 loop reads CASSQVASGKEDTQYF. DNA of the CDR3: TGCGCCAGCAGCCAAGTCGCTAGCGGGAAGGAGGATACGCAGTATTTT.

The V gene is TRBV28, the J gene TRBJ1-2; 8 bases are a match to TRBD1. This CDR3 comprises 16 residues. Trimming at V came to 5 bases and at J to 5 bases, leaving 13 bases not matched to a gene. Germline V gene lookup returns CDR1 MDHEN and CDR2 SYDVKM. The chain's CDR3 is CASSLSTGGQYYGYTF. Written as DNA, the CDR3 is TGTGCCAGCAGTCTCTCTACAGGGGGTCAATATTATGGCTACACCTTC.

The V call is TRBV6-1, the J call TRBJ1-1; a possible D gene is TRBD1 (6 bases). This CDR3 is built from 14 residues. In germline, CDR1 is MNHNS, CDR2 SASEGT. V lost 7 bases, J lost 3 bases, and 15 bases lay in between. CDR3 protein: CASTPGGTYTEAFF. CDR3 coding DNA: TGTGCCAGCACCCCAGGAGGGACATACACTGAAGCTTTCTTT.

The chain carries TRBV2 and TRBJ2-1; TRBD2 matches at 10 bases. The CDR3 covers 18 residues. The V gene end was trimmed by 2 bases and the J gene end by 4 bases; junction bases not matched to a gene: 11. Germline assignment: CDR1 SNHLY and CDR2 FYNNEI. The CDR3 DNA reads TGTGCCAGCAGTGAATCCGAGCTAGCGGGGGAGGTATACAATGAGCAGTTCTTC. This encodes CASSESELAGEVYNEQFF.

This clone appeared once. The rearrangement links TRBV9 to TRBJ2-7; 9 bases fit TRBD1. The CDR3 covers 16 residues. V shed 4 bases and J 4 bases; nucleotides not matched to a gene: 12. CDR1 and CDR2 from the germline V gene are SGDLS and YYNGEE. The CDR3 reads CASSITGQGSKYEQYF. The CDR3 DNA sequence: TGTGCCAGCAGCATTACCGGACAGGGGTCCAAATACGAGCAGTACTTC. Combining the CDR3 with reference TRBV9 and TRBJ2-7 gives the whole variable domain DSGVTQTPKHLITATGQRVTLRCSPRSGDLSVYWYQQSLDQGLQFLIQYYNGEERAKGNILERFSAQQFPDLHSELNLSSLELGDSALYFCASSITGQGSKYEQYFGPGTRLTVT.

The chain is built from TRBV9 and TRBJ1-4; TRBD1 aligns across 7 bases. Germline assignment: CDR1 SGDLS and CDR2 YYNGEE. There are 15 residues in the CDR3. Losses at the gene ends were 0 bases for V and 6 bases for J; bases not matched to a gene: 5. The CDR3 DNA sequence: TGTGCCAGCAGCGTAGGGGAACAGGGGTATGAAAAACTGTTTTTT. Its protein is CASSVGEQGYEKLFF. Full variable domain (rest looked up from reference TRBV9 and TRBJ1-4): DSGVTQTPKHLITATGQRVTLRCSPRSGDLSVYWYQQSLDQGLQFLIQYYNGEERAKGNILERFSAQQFPDLHSELNLSSLELGDSALYFCASSVGEQGYEKLFFGSGTQLSVL.

The rearrangement joins TRBV1 to TRBJ2-5; whether TRBD1, the table's D call, matches the DNA was not checked. TRBV1 is a documented pseudogene. The CDR3 extends over 13 amino acids. The DNA for the CDR3 is TGCACCAGCAGTCGACAGTTTCAAGAGACCCAGTACTTC. This gives the protein CTSSRQFQETQYF.

This clone has a single count. V and J are TRBV6-5 and TRBJ2-1; maybe TRBD2 (6 bases). Germline V CDR1 and CDR2: MNHEY, SVGAGI. V was trimmed by 0 bases and J by 0 bases, leaving 9 bases between them. The CDR3 totals 16 residues. CDR3 loop: CASSYSTRSSYNEQFF. CDR3 DNA sequence: TGTGCCAGCAGTTACTCGACTAGGAGCTCCTACAATGAGCAGTTCTTC.

This rearrangement joins TRBV5-6 to TRBJ1-5; possibly TRBD1 for D (5 bases). The CDR3 is 14 amino acids. CDR1 is SGHDT, CDR2 YYEEEE, per germline. V was pared by 5 bases and J by 4 bases, with 13 bases between. Written as DNA, the CDR3 is TGTGCCAGCAGACTGCAGGGTGGGAATCAGCCCCAGCATTTT. Translated: CASRLQGGNQPQHF.

This sequence joins TRBV5-1 and TRBJ2-1; D unclear. This CDR3 has 19 amino acids. Germline-derived CDR1 and CDR2 are SGHRS and YFSETQ. V lost 0 bases and J lost 3, with 22 bases in between. CDR3: CASSLERLGVPLLYNEQFF. The CDR3 nucleotides are TGCGCCAGCAGCTTGGAAAGGCTAGGAGTCCCACTTCTCTACAATGAGCAGTTCTTC.

This chain joins TRBV6-1 and TRBJ2-3, with 13 bases matching TRBD2. This CDR3 has 19 amino acids. The trim removed 4 bases at V and 4 bases at J, leaving 14 bases unmatched. Looked up from germline, CDR1 is MNHNS and CDR2 is SASEGT. This CDR3 is CASSVLLAGGESRADTQYF. The CDR3, as DNA: TGTGCCAGCAGTGTACTACTAGCGGGAGGGGAGAGTAGAGCAGATACGCAGTATTTT.

This clone was recorded once. The chain combines TRBV13 with TRBJ2-3, with TRBD1 as a possible D gene (5 bases). The germline V gene encodes CDR1 PRHDT and CDR2 FYEKMQ (reference sequence). V was trimmed by 0 bases and J by 6 bases, leaving 10 bases between them. The CDR3 length is 14 residues. The CDR3 here is CASSLGRALDTQYF. The CDR3 DNA follows: TGTGCCAGCAGCTTAGGCAGGGCCCTCGATACGCAGTATTTT. The complete variable domain, with remaining parts taken from reference TRBV13 and TRBJ2-3, reads AAGVIQSPRHLIKEKRETATLKCYPIPRHDTVYWYQQGPGQDPQFLISFYEKMQSDKGSIPDRFSAQQFSDYHSELNMSSLELGDSALYFCASSLGRALDTQYFGPGTRLTVL.

This clone was seen a single time. V is TRBV11-2 and J is TRBJ2-1, with 11 nucleotides matching TRBD2. Per the germline V gene, CDR1 is SGHAT and CDR2 is FQNNGV. J was trimmed by 5 bases and V by 5 bases; bases with no gene match: 5. The CDR3 runs 15 residues. The CDR3: CASSPGLADHNEQFF. The DNA for the CDR3 is TGTGCCAGCAGCCCGGGACTAGCGGATCACAATGAGCAGTTCTTC.

This chain links TRBV2 with TRBJ1-1, with D perhaps TRBD1 (6 bases). CDR1 is SNHLY, CDR2 FYNNEI, per germline. Trimming removed 5 bases at V and 8 bases at J, with 15 bases between. The CDR3 has 13 amino acids. CDR3 sequence reads: CASSYLPGAEAFF. The CDR3, as DNA: TGTGCCAGCAGTTACCTCCCGGGGGCCGAAGCTTTCTTT.

This clone was counted once. The rearrangement uses TRBV11-1 and TRBJ2-7; no reliable D call. Germline V CDR1 and CDR2: SGHAT, FQDESV (reference sequence). CDR3 length: 14 amino acids. The V and J ends lost 1 base and 2 bases respectively, with 9 bases between them. The CDR3 bases are TGTGCCAGCAGCTTAGTCCAATTCACCTACGAGCAGTACTTC. This codes for CASSLVQFTYEQYF.

The chain couples TRBV18 to TRBJ2-1; TRBD2 agrees at 10 bases. Looked up from germline, CDR1 is KGHSH and CDR2 is LQKENI. The CDR3 consists of 16 residues. V dropped 6 bases and J dropped 4; count of bases not matched to a gene: 9. DNA of the CDR3: TGTGCCAGCTCCTCCGCCGGGACTAGCGCATACAATGAGCAGTTCTTC. This encodes CASSSAGTSAYNEQFF.

The V call is TRBV6-6, the J call TRBJ1-4; D gene ambiguous. The V gene's germline CDR1 is MNHNY and CDR2 SVGAGI (reference sequence). Trimming stripped 4 bases from V and 0 bases from J, with 6 bases between. The CDR3 extends over 14 amino acids. This chain's CDR3 is CASSSPATNEKLFF. Here the CDR3 DNA reads TGTGCCAGCAGTTCACCTGCAACTAATGAAAAACTGTTTTTT.

The rearrangement uses TRBV15 and TRBJ1-2, with D maybe TRBD1 (5 bases). V was clipped by 5 bases and J by 4 bases, with 17 bases between them. This CDR3 has 15 amino acids. The germline V gene has CDR1 LNHNV and CDR2 YYDKDF (reference sequence). This chain's CDR3 is CATSRGDQNFYGYTF. The CDR3 DNA is TGTGCCACCAGCCGGGGGGACCAAAATTTCTATGGCTACACCTTC.

The chain has TRBV7-9 and TRBJ2-5; the match to TRBD2 covers 11 bases. Germline V gene data show CDR1 as SEHNR and CDR2 as FQNEAQ (reference sequence). The V segment lost 5 bases and the J segment 4 bases; nucleotides outside the gene matches: 6. This CDR3 contains 15 residues. The CDR3 protein is CASSHELAGVETQYF. The CDR3 DNA reads TGTGCCAGCAGCCACGAACTAGCGGGGGTAGAGACCCAGTACTTC.

This clone was seen just once. The rearrangement joins TRBV7-9 to TRBJ2-1; TRBD2 matches 8 bases. This CDR3 region has 16 residues. CDR1 and CDR2 (germline): SEHNR, FQNEAQ (reference sequence). Trimming at V came to 6 bases and at J to 9 bases, leaving 16 bases not matched to a gene. CDR3 bases: TGTGCCAGCAGACCGGGTGATATCGCGGGGGGATTTGAGCAGTTCTTC. This gives the protein CASRPGDIAGGFEQFF.

The chain combines TRBV9 with TRBJ1-2; D gene uncertain. V gave up 5 bases and J gave up 7 bases, with 9 bases separating them. Germline CDR1 and CDR2: SGDLS and YYNGEE. The CDR3 is 11 residues long. The CDR3 spells CASRSLAGYTF. CDR3 bases: TGTGCCAGCAGGTCCCTGGCTGGCTACACCTTC.

V usage is TRBV25-1 and J usage is TRBJ2-6; D remains unclear. CDR1 is MGHDK and CDR2 is SYGVNS in the germline V gene. Trimming took off 0 bases at V and 2 bases at J, with 8 bases between the two ends. There are 16 residues in the CDR3. CDR3 in DNA: TGTGCCAGCAGTGAATATGGGGAAGCTGGGGCCAACGTCCTGACTTTC. Translated: CASSEYGEAGANVLTF.

For this clone: Different DNA sequences within this sample yield the same CDR3. The chain recombines TRBV5-1 with TRBJ1-1; D not resolved. Trimming removed 0 bases from V and 1 base from J, with 4 bases in between. The CDR3 covers 13 residues. Germline CDR1 is SGHRS and CDR2 is YFSETQ. CDR3 protein: CASSLAANTEAFF. CDR3 nucleotide sequence: TGCGCCAGCAGCTTGGCCGCGAACACTGAAGCTTTCTTT.

The gene calls are TRBV9 and TRBJ1-1; possible D gene TRBD1, 5 bases. The V gene's germline CDR1 is SGDLS and CDR2 YYNGEE. The V end was cut by 3 bases, the J end by 3 bases, with 12 bases between. The CDR3 has 14 amino acids. CDR3 nucleotides: TGTGCCAGCAGCGGTCGGAGGGGTCACACTGAAGCTTTCTTT. This translates into CASSGRRGHTEAFF.